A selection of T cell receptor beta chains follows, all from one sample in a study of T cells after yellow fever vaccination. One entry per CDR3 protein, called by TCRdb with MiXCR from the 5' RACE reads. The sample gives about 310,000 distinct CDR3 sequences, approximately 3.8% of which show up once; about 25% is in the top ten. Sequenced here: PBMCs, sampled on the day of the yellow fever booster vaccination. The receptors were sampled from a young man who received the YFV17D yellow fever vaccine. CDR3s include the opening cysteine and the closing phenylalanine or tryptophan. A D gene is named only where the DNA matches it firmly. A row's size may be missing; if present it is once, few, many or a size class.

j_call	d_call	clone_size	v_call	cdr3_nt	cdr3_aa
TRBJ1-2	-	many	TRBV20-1	TGCAGTGCTAGAGTTCGTACAGACTATGGCTACACCTTC	CSARVRTDYGYTF
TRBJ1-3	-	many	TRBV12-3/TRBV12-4	TGTGCCAGCAGTTTGACCAACTCTGGAAACACCATATATTTT	CASSLTNSGNTIYF
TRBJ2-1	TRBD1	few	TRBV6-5	TGTGCCAGCAGTTACTCCCGGGACAGGGGGCATAGTGAGCAGTTCTTC	CASSYSRDRGHSEQFF
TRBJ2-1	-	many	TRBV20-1	TGCAGTGCTAGATCGCCGTGGGGGGATGAGCAGTTCTTC	CSARSPWGDEQFF
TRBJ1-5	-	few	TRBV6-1	TGTGCCAGCAGGGTAGGGGTGCAGCCCCAGCATTTT	CASRVGVQPQHF
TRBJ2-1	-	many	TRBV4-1	TGCGCCAGCAGCCAAGTACCGGTAACCTACAATGAGCAGTTCTTC	CASSQVPVTYNEQFF
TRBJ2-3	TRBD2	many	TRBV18	TGTGCCAGCTCCGTTTTAGCGGGGGGGCCTGGAGATACGCAGTATTTT	CASSVLAGGPGDTQYF
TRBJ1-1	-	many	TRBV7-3	TGTGCCAGCAGCAAAAGGCGGGGCCATTTGAACACTGAAGCTTTCTTT	CASSKRRGHLNTEAFF
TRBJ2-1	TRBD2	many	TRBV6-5	TGTGCCAGCAGTTACATGCCCAGCGGGGGGTACAATGAGCAGTTCTTC	CASSYMPSGGYNEQFF
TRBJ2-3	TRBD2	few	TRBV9	TGTGCCAGCAGCAGCCCCTGGGGGGGGACGGATACGCAGTATTTT	CASSSPWGGTDTQYF
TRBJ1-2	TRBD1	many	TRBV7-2	TGTGCCAGCAGCTTGGTTTCGTTGGGCAGATTTTTGACAGGGCCTGGGGGTGGCTACACCTTC	CASSLVSLGRFLTGPGGGYTF
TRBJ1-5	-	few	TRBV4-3	TGCGCCAGCAGCCAAGATCCCGACAGGAATCAGCCCCAGCATTTT	CASSQDPDRNQPQHF
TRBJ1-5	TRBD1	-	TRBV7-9	TGTGCCAGCAGCTTAGGTTCGGGGACAGGCTTATATAGCAATCAGCCCCAGCATTTT	CASSLGSGTGLYSNQPQHF
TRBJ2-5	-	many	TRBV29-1	TGCAGCGTTGAAGATTGGGTGGAGACCCAGTACTTC	CSVEDWVETQYF
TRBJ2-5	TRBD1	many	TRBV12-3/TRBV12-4	TGTGCCAGCAGTTTGCGTGGGACAGTGGAGACCCAGTACTTC	CASSLRGTVETQYF
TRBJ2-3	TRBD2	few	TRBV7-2	TGTGCCAGCAGCTTAGTGTTGGTAGCGGGGGGCTCTATTAGCACAGATACGCAGTATTTT	CASSLVLVAGGSISTDTQYF
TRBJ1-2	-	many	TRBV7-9	TGTGCCAGCAGCTTTAGTGAGTCGGCGTATGGCTACACCTTC	CASSFSESAYGYTF
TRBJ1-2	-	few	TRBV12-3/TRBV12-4	TGTGCCAGCAGTTCACCCGGGAAACTTATCGGGTACACCTTC	CASSSPGKLIGYTF
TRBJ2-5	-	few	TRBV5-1	TGCGCCAGCGGACTTCGCAGGGGTCTGGGAGAGACCCAGTACTTC	CASGLRRGLGETQYF
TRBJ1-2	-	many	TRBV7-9	TGTGCCAGCAGCTTATTAGAGGGTGGCTTTGGCTACACCTTC	CASSLLEGGFGYTF
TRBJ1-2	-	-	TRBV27	TGTGCCAGCAGTTTAAGAAGGGCCTTGAGGGACTATGGCTACACCTTC	CASSLRRALRDYGYTF
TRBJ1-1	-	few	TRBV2	TGTGCCAGCTCCACGGAGCGGGACACTGAAGCTTTCTTT	CASSTERDTEAFF
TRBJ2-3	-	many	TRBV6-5	TGTGCCAGCAGTTACGCGGGAACAGATACGCAGTATTTT	CASSYAGTDTQYF